This T cell receptor beta chain is drawn from a study of cytomegalovirus exposure and HLA in healthy donors (dated by TCRdb to about 2017). About the full investigation: According to an earlier analysis of a few hundred of the donors, 150 million to 200 million T cells yielded roughly 110 million unique TCR beta sequences and approximately 300 Gb of sequence data. To study patterns of TCR occurrence, a later analysis re-analyzed previously published TCR beta repertoires from around 670 donors and added high-resolution HLA genotyping. In the later analysis, no new phenotypic data were used to find candidate immune exposures; instead, reliance was placed on TCR beta sequences and their occurrence across donors. Donor age, sex, ethnicity and CMV serostatus were compiled alongside the repertoire data. The study used immunosequencing to profile the T cell repertoires of 666 subjects and linked those repertoires to cytomegalovirus serostatus. In an earlier analysis of about 590 of the donors, high-throughput TCR beta sequencing was used to judge whether each TCR beta V gene segment behaved as functional or pseudogenic. All discovery cohort repertoires had been generated on a single sequencing platform. About 310 gigabases of sequencing data and tens of millions of unique TCR sequences were included in an early release covering under 650 HLA-typed donors. A handful of DR-DQ haplotypes were handled as single units for association and clustering because linkage in the cohort was strong. To predict cytomegalovirus infection status, the study brought together high-throughput TCR immunosequencing, statistical association of individual TCRs with disease status, and machine learning. Typing coverage differed by locus: A, B, C, DRB1 and DQB1 were typed in about 629-630 donors, DQA1 in 500 to 550, DPA1 in over 600, and DPB1 in just under 480. A later genetic analysis took genome-wide SNP genotypes for about 55% of the 666 donors and used that subset as a discovery cohort. Besides the first cohort of under 700 subjects, a separate validation cohort made up of 120 or so different subjects was used. Among some 410 genotyped donors of the cohort, an average of around 240,000 unique TCR beta nucleotide sequences was sequenced per donor, of which roughly 17% were non-productive. Both class I and class II loci were covered by HLA typing, at four-digit resolution. The study aimed to test whether signatures of past pathogen exposure could be identified by cataloging public T cell receptors. Of the roughly 400 genotyped donors, over 70% fell in the genetic ancestry cluster associated with self-reported Caucasian donors. General findings and caveats noted by the study authors: Presence/absence analyses assumed roughly uniform sequencing depth across donors, an assumption that may not hold. An earlier analysis of approximately 530 of the donors showed that most TCR beta V segments appeared in productive rearrangements either about 90% or about 30% of the time, which broadly matched IMGT annotations. In both the original and validation cohorts, the classifier was reported to diagnose cytomegalovirus status with high specificity and sensitivity. Because the 87-base-pair reads could not distinguish some IMGT-functional V segments, including TRBV6-2 and TRBV6-3, those segments were excluded. A later analysis found that HLA-associated TCR beta chains were more clonally expanded and had lower generation probabilities than equally common non-associated chains. In vitro tests confirmed that a few of the cytomegalovirus-associated TCR beta chains recognize cytomegalovirus antigens. While some public TCRs were present in many individuals, most TCR sequences turned up only very rarely across donors. Because counts were too low, 15 to 20 rarely observed V segments, including chromosome 9 orphons, were excluded from the earlier analysis of around 640 of the donors. A further reported finding was that TCR beta sequences accurately predicted the HLA-A and HLA-B alleles for most subjects in the first cohort. Correlated functional status among segregating V segments might be attributable to linkage disequilibrium, but an unknown experimental factor could not be ruled out. A cluster of highly shared sequence variants was judged likely to represent a technical artifact of the sequencing pipeline. The study listed 170 or so TCR beta chains as associated with cytomegalovirus. HLA typing was unavailable for some donors at each locus, so association tests used only the typed subset. In a later analysis, TCR association rates were found to vary across HLA loci, with the most associated TCRs seen for DRB1 alleles and the fewest for HLA-C alleles. In a later analysis, 15,000 to 20,000 TCR beta sequences were associated with specific HLA alleles at a false discovery rate of 0.05. In this cohort, only TCR beta chains were sequenced, and detectable features were limited by the absence of alpha or paired-chain data. In a later analysis, several top co-occurrence clusters were reported to appear linked to parvovirus B19, influenza, CMV and Epstein-Barr virus. According to a later genetic analysis, donors in an Asian-associated ancestry cluster had fewer N-insertions in productive TCRs than the approximately 710-donor mean. Immune exposure information for the cohort was limited to CMV serostatus. Most CMV-associated TCR beta chains appeared to be HLA-restricted in a later analysis, and the HLA associations seemed to be driven largely by CMV exposure. V-gene and J-gene trimming of TCR beta chains was associated with a missense DCLRE1C variant in a later genetic analysis, and the association was replicated in an independent cohort. Assigning TCR associations to individual alleles was difficult when HLA alleles, especially DR and DQ, strongly co-occurred. According to the authors, the approach could potentially be generalized to other disease states and immunological phenotypes.

In regard to this clone: Its antigen specificity is not known. No base qualities exist here, and no much larger clone lies one base off it.

The CDR3 has 11 amino acids, counting the end cysteine and phenylalanine. Only the CDR3 region is kept as DNA, spanning 33 bases read in frame from base 1. According to the germline V gene, CDR1 reads SGHTA and CDR2 reads FQGNSA. V drops 5 bases and J drops 10 bases, leaving 8 bases in between. Libraries were built with the immunoSEQ multiplex PCR assay. For the multiplex PCR, a mixture combining 60 forward primers for TCR Vbeta segments and 13 reverse primers for TCR Jbeta segments was used. Amplification of the CDR3 region of rearranged TCR beta genes was performed with a multiplex PCR assay on genomic DNA. Amplified TCR beta libraries were sequenced as 87-base-pair reads on the Illumina HiSeq System. The source study handled its data this way. In a later analysis, roughly 80 million unique TCR beta chains were counted across the roughly 700 repertoires, and around 11 million of these chains were shared by at least two donors. Raw reads were error-corrected and collapsed into unique sequences by a nearest-neighbor algorithm in which closely related sequences were merged to remove PCR and sequencing errors. To assign V, D and J gene segments, CDR3 sequences were aligned to IMGT reference sequences. For a sequence to be retained, a match of at least six nucleotides to both a V gene segment and a J gene segment was required. Rearrangements were classified as productive when the CDR3 lacked stop codons and remained in frame with V and J, and all other rearrangements were classified as non-productive. CDR3 was defined according to IMGT convention as the region running from the second conserved V-encoded cysteine to the conserved J-encoded phenylalanine. In an earlier analysis of just under 600 of the donors, sequences lacking an unambiguous match to a single V gene segment were excluded. In an earlier analysis of approximately 560 of the donors, a V segment was called functional when productive rearrangements were above 56.7%, and segregating when the standard deviation between donors exceeded 5%. A statistical classification framework was built for diagnosing cytomegalovirus status from the catalog of TCR beta chain sequences. In a later analysis, V and J genes were assigned by comparing TCR nucleotide sequences against IMGT/GENE-DB human TR gene sequences. In a later analysis, CDR3 sequences and most-parsimonious VDJ recombination scenarios were assigned using the TCRdist pipeline. A later analysis defined each TCR beta chain by its CDR3 amino acid sequence plus V-gene family, and excluded reads lacking a unique V-gene family. To address suspected cross-contamination and a sequencing artifact, a later analysis removed a few hundred highly shared, low-generation-probability nucleotide sequences. A later analysis calculated a clonal expansion index for each public chain from normalized within-repertoire ranks of inferred template counts. In a later analysis, generation probabilities were computed with a VDJ recombination model fitted to out-of-frame rearrangements, and the resulting probabilities were checked against IGoR. A later analysis scored TCR-TCR, TCR-HLA and TCR-CMV co-occurrence with hypergeometric tests, applying a repertoire-size bias correction to TCR pairs. False discovery rates were estimated in a later analysis by permuting HLA or CMV assignments 20 times. In a later analysis, co-occurring TCRs were grouped using DBSCAN, and TCRdist sequence similarity was added for clustering within HLA-allele-positive subsets. Co-occurrence clustering excluded repertoires with fewer than 30,000 or more than 120,000 public chains, plus five with anomalous nucleotide sharing. TCRdb re-hosts the immuneACCESS table, in-frame sequences only. Its copies lack some clones; in the studies checked, an unresolved V gene accounts for under half of them, and the cause for the rest is not known. V, J and clone size derive from that table, while D and trimming were established from the DNA sequence. The sample table lists more than 100,000 clones, around 86% of them with a count of one. The ten top clones hold 8.1% of the sample.

The cohort consisted of some 670 healthy bone marrow donors. At the time of sampling, all cohort members were nominally healthy, though unrecorded immune exposures were likely present. The donor was CMV seropositive and belonged to the group of 270 or so seropositive cohort members. Every donor gave a peripheral blood sample, and the peripheral blood mononuclear cells from that sample were used for TCR beta sequencing. The Qiagen DNeasy Blood Extraction Kit was used to extract genomic DNA from the blood cell samples. The rearrangement joined TRBV7-2 to TRBJ1-4; the D gene is perhaps TRBD1, from 6 matching bases. The clonotype comes from a woman in her fifties or sixties in good health and CMV-seropositive. The source material was PBMCs. The nucleotides are TGTGCCAGCAGCCTCAGGGGAAAACTGTTTTTT. The translation is CASSLRGKLFF.